This TCR beta chain was observed in a study of blood T cells in healthy people across ages. Together with a sample-barcoded 5' primer, a J-beta primer mix was included in a second PCR lasting roughly 6 to 12 cycles. TCRdb re-derived calls from the 5' RACE reads in MiXCR, one entry per CDR3 protein. The sample records 800,000 to 950,000 distinct CDR3 sequences, 35% to 40% being singletons. The germline V gene encodes CDR1 LNHNV and CDR2 YYDKDF (reference sequence). The CDR3 is 15 residues long. The V and J ends lost 3 bases and 11 bases respectively, with 22 bases between them. The sequence was obtained from a man younger than 35 in good health. The chain is built from TRBV15 and TRBJ1-1; D is unclear. What was sequenced was blood. The CDR3 spells CATSSPPDVGFEAFF. In DNA, the CDR3 is TGTGCCACCAGCAGTCCCCCTGATGTGGGATTCGAGGCTTTCTTT.